This T cell receptor beta chain was identified during a study of shared clonotypes between healthy human individuals (dated by TCRdb to about 2020). Background for the entire study: A couple of women and three men aged 18 to 49 years were included in the cohort. Per donor, three plates each were used for CD4 naive and CD4 memory, two for CD8 naive, and one for CD8 memory. To estimate repertoire size and how much clonotypes are shared between individuals, the study performed deep sequencing of blood TCR repertoires from a handful of healthy adults. Libraries were prepared and TCR repertoires were sequenced by different laboratories using diverse techniques, in order to increase sequencing depth and limit assay-specific biases. Per donor, leukapheresis produced somewhere between about 0.9 and 9 billion PBMCs.

CDR1 and CDR2 were assigned from the germline V gene as MDHEN and SYDVKM. V loses 2 bases of germline sequence and J loses 0 bases, and the interval between the two ends is 2 bases. From the cysteine through the phenylalanine, the CDR3 covers 13 amino acids. Only the CDR3 DNA is retained, 39 bases long and in frame from the first base. As regards this clone: Its antigen specificity is not known. There are no base qualities to consult, and no much larger clone falls within one base. This CDR3 is also generated by other DNA sequences in the sample.

Using the deep immunoSEQ assay, TCR CDR3 regions were amplified from genomic DNA by multiplex PCR. For each cell subset, the extracted genomic DNA was distributed evenly across all wells of several immunoSEQ 96-well plates, and each plate served as one replicate. For sorted subsets, 200 to 250 ng of genomic DNA, equivalent to some 30,000 T cell genomes, went into each replicate PCR. Purified libraries were quantified with a Qubit 3.0 fluorometer, sized on a Bioanalyzer 2100, and re-quantified with the KAPA Library Quantification kit. Every immunoSEQ 96-well plate was sequenced on a separate single-read 150-cycle Illumina NextSeq 550 flow cell. The published analysis was carried out like this. Because only junctional sequences without quality scores were contained in the immunoSEQ output, filtering matching that applied to full-length reads could not be performed. Sequences were annotated with PyIR, a Python wrapper for IgBLAST v1.9, using IMGT germline references to assign V/J genes and CDR3. Reads with weak V/J assignments (E-value above 1e-6), missing CDR3, stop codons, out-of-frame junctions, or ambiguous translated residues were removed. V3J clonotypes were defined as sequences sharing an identical inferred V gene, J gene, and CDR3 amino acid sequence. Percentage overlap between repertoires was computed as shared unique clonotypes divided by the size of the smaller repertoire. Repertoire richness was assessed with RTK rarefaction, the Chao1 estimator, and Recon v2.1 estimates of unobserved clonotypes. Generation probabilities were computed with OLGA for all TCRbeta clonotypes obtained by the gDNA method from several donors. The immuneACCESS repertoire file appears here via TCRdb, limited to in-frame rearrangements. These files lack a portion of the clones; in checked studies, under half of the deficit traces to unresolved V genes, and the cause of the others is not known. V and J calls and clone size are as listed in that table; D and trimming were resolved from the DNA. This sample has approximately 1.9 million clones in its table, and around 93% of those were observed once. The ten biggest clones cover about 1.6% of the sample.

CD8 naive samples consisted of CD45RO-negative cells that were positively selected for CCR7, yielding a CD45RA+CCR7+ population without TemRA cells. Donors were healthy HIV-negative adults with no recently reported acute infections or vaccinations. Every donor was a Caucasian adult living in Nashville, Tennessee, USA. Blood was collected by leukapheresis, and PBMCs were isolated by Ficoll-Histopaque density gradient centrifugation and then cryopreserved in liquid nitrogen vapor phase. Analytical flow cytometry was used to check the purity and quantity of every magnetically sorted T cell population. Each sorted fraction had its genomic DNA isolated and then quantified by UV absorbance on a Nanodrop 2000c. Paper-wide results and their limitations: Rarefaction of sorted-subset datasets indicated incomplete sequencing despite the large sequencing depth. Naive subsets generally had larger estimated clonotype richness than memory subsets. When a handful of donors were compared, the shared fraction of clonotypes was about 5% for naive CD4, 3.5% to 4% for naive CD8, 2% to 2.5% for memory CD4, and 0.35% to 0.4% for memory CD8. Sampling was restricted to blood, and TCR repertoires in tissues likely differ from the TCR repertoires found in blood. Because the study included a small number of donors, the genetic and exposure-history diversity represented was limited. Compared with non-shared clonotypes, the clonotypes found in all four sorted-subset donors had higher generation probabilities. Pairwise subsampling led to the expectation that sequencing depth would affect the degree of clonotype sharing among donors.

Here the chain combines TRBV28 and TRBJ1-3; the D gene cannot be resolved reliably. What was sequenced was naive CD8+ T cells from PBMCs. The sample's cell subset or site label, decoded: CD45RA+CCR7+. This sequence was found in a man aged 18-30 years in good health. Some clones in this sample may be carry-over from other donors' samples. The CDR3 region has the sequence CASSLGSGNTIYF. The DNA is TGTGCCAGCAGTTTAGGCTCTGGAAACACCATATATTTT.